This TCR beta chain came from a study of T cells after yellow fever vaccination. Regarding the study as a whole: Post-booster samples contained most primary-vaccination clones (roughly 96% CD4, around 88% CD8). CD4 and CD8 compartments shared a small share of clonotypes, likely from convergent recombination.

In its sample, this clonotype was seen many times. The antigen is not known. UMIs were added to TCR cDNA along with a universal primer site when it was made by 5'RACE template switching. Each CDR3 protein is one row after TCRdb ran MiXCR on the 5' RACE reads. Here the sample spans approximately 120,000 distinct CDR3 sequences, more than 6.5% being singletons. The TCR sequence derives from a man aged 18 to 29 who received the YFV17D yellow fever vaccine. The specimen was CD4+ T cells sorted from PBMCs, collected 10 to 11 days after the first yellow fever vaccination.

CDR3 protein: CASSPYMASGGSAGELFF. The DNA for the CDR3 is TGTGCCAGCAGCCCCTACATGGCCAGCGGGGGGTCCGCCGGGGAGCTGTTTTTT. V gene TRBV3-1 combines with J gene TRBJ2-2; the match to TRBD2 covers 9 bases. Germline V gene sequence: CDR1 LGHDT, CDR2 YNNKEL (reference sequence). The CDR3 totals 18 residues. With V trimmed by 4 bases and J by 6 bases, 15 bases remained unmatched.